One sample yielded the 29 T cell receptor beta chains listed below, sequenced in a study of post-analysis software for immune sequencing data. Study results and caveats: Four or five TRBV segments, TRBV5-6, TRBV5-1 and TRBV20-1 among them, were found more frequent in patients than controls.

The antigens for these receptors are not known. TCR beta cDNA libraries included unique molecular identifiers. TCRdb used MiXCR to reprocess the PCR reads, holding one entry per CDR3 protein. The data hold 350,000 to 500,000 distinct CDR3 sequences, with roughly 40% observed a single time. Sequenced sample: blood. Receptors were obtained from a girl between 2 and 10 years old with multiple sclerosis.

About this clonotype: Compared with germline, one end of the junction differs, possibly owing to a read error. The V call is TRBV2, the J call TRBJ1-2; 9 bases align to TRBD1. CDR3 length: 16 amino acids. Germline lookup yields CDR1 SNHLY and CDR2 FYNNEI. The CDR3 DNA is TGTGCCAGCAGTGAAGCACTCCGGGACAGGGCCTATAGCTACATCTTC. As protein: CASSEALRDRAYSYIF.

This clonotype was seen more than once but under ten times. The rearrangement links TRBV10-3 to TRBJ1-5; D gene uncertain. Per the germline V gene, CDR1 is ENHRY and CDR2 is SYGVKD. Trimming cost V 1 base and J 4 bases, with 2 bases left between them. The length of the CDR3 is 12 residues. The CDR3 here is CAISELNQPQHF. The DNA of the CDR3 is TGTGCCATCAGTGAGTTAAATCAGCCCCAGCATTTT.

The chain recombines TRBV7-2 with TRBJ2-3, with unresolved D. With 1 base removed from V and 5 bases from J, the gap between germline ends came to 7 bases. The CDR3 runs to 13 residues. Germline-derived CDR1 and CDR2 are SGHTA and FQGNSA. CDR3 DNA sequence: TGTGCCAGCAGCTTAGACCGGAGAGATACGCAGTATTTT. Translating it yields CASSLDRRDTQYF.

The chain links TRBV4-1 to TRBJ1-2, with D maybe TRBD1 (5 bases). V was clipped by 3 bases and J by 3 bases, with 11 bases between them. The CDR3 is 14 residues long. CDR1 and CDR2 from the germline V gene are MGHRA and YSYEKL. For the CDR3, the DNA is TGCGCCAGCAGCCATGCAGACAGCGACTATGGCTACACCTTC. Amino acids: CASSHADSDYGYTF.

The table lists this clonotype with a few counts. V and J are TRBV9 and TRBJ1-2, with TRBD1 matching 9 bases. Unmatched junction bases numbered 16, after V lost 4 bases and J lost 6 bases. Germline-derived CDR1 and CDR2 are SGDLS and YYNGEE. CDR3 length: 17 amino acids. The CDR3: CASSLLQGAPPWNGYTF. The CDR3 DNA follows: TGTGCCAGCAGCTTATTACAGGGGGCGCCGCCCTGGAATGGCTACACCTTC.

In this sample, this clonotype turned up a few times. The rearrangement links TRBV6-5 to TRBJ2-5; D may be TRBD1 or TRBD2 (5 bases each). The CDR3 sequence is 14 residues long. Germline V gene data show CDR1 as MNHEY and CDR2 as SVGAGI. Trimming took 8 bases from V and 2 from J, leaving 15 bases between them. CDR3 region: CASGAPGTQETQYF. CDR3 DNA: TGTGCCAGCGGGGCGCCGGGGACGCAAGAGACCCAGTACTTC.

The J gene is TRBJ2-5, the V gene TRBV6-6, with TRBD1 matching 12 bases. The germline gives CDR1 MNHNY, CDR2 SVGAGI (reference sequence). The CDR3 consists of 16 residues. J was trimmed by 2 bases and V by 6 bases; bases with no gene match: 7. This chain's CDR3 is CASSPPGQGAQETQYF. The DNA for the CDR3 is TGTGCCAGCAGCCCCCCGGGACAGGGGGCACAAGAGACCCAGTACTTC.

This clonotype has only a few counts. The gene calls are TRBV9 and TRBJ2-1; unclear D gene. The CDR3 runs 15 residues. Germline-derived CDR1 and CDR2 are SGDLS and YYNGEE. The V end lost 0 bases, the J end lost 9 bases, and 16 bases lay between the germline ends. CDR3 coding DNA: TGTGCCAGCAGCGTAGATTGGGGTTCGTTGAGTGAGCAGTTCTTC. This translates into CASSVDWGSLSEQFF. Full variable domain (remainder filled in from reference TRBV9 and TRBJ2-1): DSGVTQTPKHLITATGQRVTLRCSPRSGDLSVYWYQQSLDQGLQFLIQYYNGEERAKGNILERFSAQQFPDLHSELNLSSLELGDSALYFCASSVDWGSLSEQFFGPGTRLTVL.

This clonotype was picked up a small number of times. V gene TRBV5-1 combines with J gene TRBJ2-1; TRBD2 matches 11 bases. CDR3 length: 16 residues. In germline, CDR1 is SGHRS, CDR2 YFSETQ. After removal of 5 bases from V and 0 bases from J, the junction contained 4 bases not matched to a gene. The CDR3 loop is CASRTGLADSYNEQFF. CDR3 DNA: TGCGCCAGCAGAACGGGACTAGCGGACTCCTACAATGAGCAGTTCTTC.

This clonotype occurred a few times. The rearrangement uses TRBV6-1 and TRBJ2-7, with D possibly TRBD2 on 5 matching bases. The CDR3 runs to 12 residues. V was shortened by 11 bases and J by 0 bases, with 11 bases between the two germline ends. CDR1 is MNHNS and CDR2 is SASEGT in the germline V gene. For the CDR3, the DNA is TGTGCCGCCGGGGTCCTCTCCTACGAGCAGTACTTC. It translates to CAAGVLSYEQYF.

This clonotype was observed at least ten times. CDR3 sequence (DNA): TGTGCCAGCAGGCGGGGGACTAGCGGCTACAATGAGCAGTTCTTC. As protein: CASRRGTSGYNEQFF. The rearrangement uses TRBV11-2 and TRBJ2-1; the match to TRBD2 covers 11 bases. The J segment lost 3 bases and the V segment lost 6 bases, leaving 4 bases of the junction unmatched. Germline CDR1 is SGHAT and CDR2 is FQNNGV. This CDR3 has 15 amino acids. The variable domain in full, completed from reference TRBV11-2 and TRBJ2-1, reads EAGVAQSPRYKIIEKRQSVAFWCNPISGHATLYWYQQILGQGPKLLIQFQNNGVVDDSQLPKDRFSAERLKGVDSTLKIQPAKLEDSAVYLCASRRGTSGYNEQFFGPGTRLTVL.

V is TRBV11-2 and J is TRBJ2-1; tentative D call: TRBD2 (6 bases). V lost 5 bases and J 5 bases, leaving 19 bases between the germline ends. CDR3 length: 16 residues. Germline CDR1 reads SGHAT; CDR2 reads FQNNGV. This CDR3 reads CASSPVGGVVNNEQFF. The CDR3 nucleotides are TGTGCCAGCAGCCCCGTGGGGGGAGTGGTTAACAATGAGCAGTTCTTC.

V gene TRBV29-1 combines with J gene TRBJ2-1; 10 bases match TRBD1. Trimming took 4 bases from V and 8 from J; bases not matched to a gene: 5. The CDR3 is 13 residues long. Germline-derived CDR1 and CDR2 are SQVTM and ANQGSEA. DNA for the CDR3: TGCAGCGTTGGGGACAGGGGTTTAGATGAGCAGTTCTTC. It specifies CSVGDRGLDEQFF.

This clonotype was observed a few times. As DNA, the CDR3 is TGCAGCGTTGAACTGGAAGATACGAACGAGCAGTACTTC. This gives the protein CSVELEDTNEQYF. The rearrangement uses TRBV29-1 and TRBJ2-5; D not certain. TRBJ2-7 explains the end of the DNA better; the J call may be wrong. This CDR3 comprises 13 residues. Germline V gene sequence: CDR1 SQVTM, CDR2 ANQGSEA.

V gene TRBV6-2 or TRBV6-3 combines with J gene TRBJ2-1, with 9 bases lining up with TRBD2. V lost 0 bases to trimming and J lost 0 bases; unmatched junction nucleotides: 6. CDR1 is MNHEY and CDR2 is SVGEGT in the germline V gene. There are 18 residues in the CDR3. The CDR3 sequence is CASSYSSSGGSSYNEQFF. CDR3 DNA: TGTGCCAGCAGTTACTCGAGTAGCGGGGGCAGCTCCTACAATGAGCAGTTCTTC.

The table lists this clonotype with a few counts. The rearrangement joins TRBV12-3 or TRBV12-4 to TRBJ2-1, with TRBD2 matching 12 bases. This CDR3 has 16 amino acids. With V trimmed by 5 bases and J by 8 bases, 10 bases remained unmatched. CDR3 nucleotides: TGTGCCAGCAGTCGGCTAGCGGGAGGGCCTAGTGATGAGCAGTTCTTC. Encoded protein: CASSRLAGGPSDEQFF.

The chain joins TRBV29-1 to TRBJ2-1, with D tentatively TRBD1 (5 bases). Per the germline V gene, CDR1 is SQVTM and CDR2 is ANQGSEA. There are 13 residues in the CDR3. Between the trimmed V and J ends, which lost 2 bases and 15 bases, there was a span of 20 bases. CDR3 region: CSVEPRMGQGGFF. The DNA of the CDR3 is TGCAGCGTTGAACCCCGAATGGGCCAGGGCGGGTTCTTC.

As DNA, the CDR3 is TGCGCCAGCAGCCGACTCCTAGCGGGGGGTTCCTACGAGCAGTACTTC. Translated, it gives CASSRLLAGGSYEQYF. The chain employs TRBV4-1 and TRBJ2-7; 11 bases align to TRBD2. V lost 4 bases, J lost 1 base, and 6 bases stayed unmatched. CDR3 length: 16 amino acids. CDR1 is MGHRA, CDR2 YSYEKL, per germline.

The V gene is TRBV12-3 or TRBV12-4, the J gene TRBJ1-5; D is possibly TRBD1 (5 bases). V was pared by 6 bases and J by 7 bases, with 10 bases between. The CDR3 sequence is 12 residues long. The CDR3 DNA reads TGTGCCAGCAGCCGGGGGTGGCAGCCCCAGCATTTT. It encodes CASSRGWQPQHF.

The chain combines TRBV11-2 with TRBJ2-1; D may be TRBD2 (6 bases). Looked up from germline, CDR1 is SGHAT and CDR2 is FQNNGV. This CDR3 is 13 amino acids long. Trimming shortened V by 5 bases and J by 9 bases, and 14 bases separated the two germline ends. The CDR3 loop reads CASSPRLESEQFF. DNA for the CDR3: TGTGCCAGCAGCCCCCGACTAGAAAGTGAGCAGTTCTTC.

A few counts support this clonotype. The chain is built from TRBV20-1 and TRBJ2-5; no definite D call. In germline, CDR1 is DFQATT, CDR2 SNEGSKA (reference sequence). The ends were cut back, 3 bases at V and 5 bases at J, with 13 bases in the middle. CDR3 size: 13 residues. The CDR3: CSASFAAPETQYF. CDR3 in DNA: TGCAGTGCTAGTTTTGCAGCCCCGGAGACCCAGTACTTC.

The chain links TRBV29-1 to TRBJ2-2; 7 nucleotides line up with TRBD1. Germline lookup yields CDR1 SQVTM and CDR2 ANQGSEA. The CDR3 sequence is 15 residues long. After removal of 2 bases from V and 0 bases from J, the junction contained 3 bases not matched to a gene. The CDR3 DNA reads as TGCAGCGTTGAACGGGACAGTACGAACACCGGGGAGCTGTTTTTT. Translation: CSVERDSTNTGELFF.

This sequence joins TRBV6-1 and TRBJ2-4; D perhaps matches TRBD1 (6 bases). The CDR3 contains 15 residues. Germline values: CDR1 MNHNS, CDR2 SASEGT. V was cut by 4 bases and J by 2 bases, with 12 bases left in between. The CDR3 protein is CASSVAQGTKNIQYF. The CDR3 bases are TGTGCCAGCAGTGTAGCGCAGGGGACCAAAAACATTCAGTACTTC.

The gene calls are TRBV5-1 and TRBJ2-1, with 8 bases lining up with TRBD2. The last part of the DNA fits TRBJ2-7 better; the J call may be wrong. Germline-derived CDR1 and CDR2 are SGHRS and YFSETQ. The CDR3 is 17 residues long. The CDR3 is CASSLGTSWSSYNGQYF. DNA of the CDR3: TGCGCCAGCAGCTTGGGGACTAGCTGGAGCTCCTACAATGGGCAGTACTTC.

The chain joins TRBV18 to TRBJ2-5; 7 bases agree with TRBD1. The V segment lost 4 bases and the J segment 2 bases; nucleotides outside the gene matches: 10. Germline V gives CDR1 KGHSH, CDR2 LQKENI. The CDR3 covers 16 residues. CDR3 sequence reads: CASSLLTTGTQETQYF. The CDR3 bases are TGTGCCAGCTCACTTTTAACGACAGGGACACAAGAGACCCAGTACTTC.

This clonotype was counted a few times. This chain uses TRBV20-1 with TRBJ2-7; tentative D call: TRBD2 (6 bases). V was cut by 5 bases and J by 0 bases, with 14 bases left in between. This CDR3 is built from 14 residues. The germline V gene has CDR1 DFQATT and CDR2 SNEGSKA (reference sequence). The DNA for the CDR3 is TGCAGTGCTCCTCAGCGGGTACACTCCTACGAGCAGTACTTC. As protein: CSAPQRVHSYEQYF.

The rearrangement uses TRBV30 and TRBJ1-2; D unclear. Looked up from germline, CDR1 is GTSNPN and CDR2 is SVGIG (reference sequence). The CDR3 covers 14 residues. The V gene lost 0 bases and the J gene lost 7 bases, with 15 bases spanning the gap. The CDR3 spells CAWSVRQAVRGYTF. The CDR3 DNA reads TGTGCCTGGAGTGTAAGGCAGGCTGTCCGTGGCTACACCTTC.

This rearrangement joins TRBV5-5 to TRBJ1-4; D gene unclear. CDR1 and CDR2 (germline): SGHKS, YYEKEE (reference sequence). CDR3 length equals 16 residues. V lost 0 bases, J lost 5 bases, and 14 bases lay in between. CDR3 loop: CASSLGAALWNEKLFF. The CDR3 region has the DNA TGTGCCAGCAGCTTGGGGGCGGCCCTTTGGAATGAAAAACTGTTTTTT.

The chain joins TRBV7-9 to TRBJ2-3; 9 positions match TRBD1. The CDR3 totals 14 residues. Trimming removed 8 bases from V and 4 bases from J; junction bases left unmatched: 7. Germline values: CDR1 SEHNR, CDR2 FQNEAQ (reference sequence). CDR3: CASSDRGGPDTQYF. The CDR3 nucleotides are TGTGCCAGCTCTGACAGGGGGGGTCCAGATACGCAGTATTTT.